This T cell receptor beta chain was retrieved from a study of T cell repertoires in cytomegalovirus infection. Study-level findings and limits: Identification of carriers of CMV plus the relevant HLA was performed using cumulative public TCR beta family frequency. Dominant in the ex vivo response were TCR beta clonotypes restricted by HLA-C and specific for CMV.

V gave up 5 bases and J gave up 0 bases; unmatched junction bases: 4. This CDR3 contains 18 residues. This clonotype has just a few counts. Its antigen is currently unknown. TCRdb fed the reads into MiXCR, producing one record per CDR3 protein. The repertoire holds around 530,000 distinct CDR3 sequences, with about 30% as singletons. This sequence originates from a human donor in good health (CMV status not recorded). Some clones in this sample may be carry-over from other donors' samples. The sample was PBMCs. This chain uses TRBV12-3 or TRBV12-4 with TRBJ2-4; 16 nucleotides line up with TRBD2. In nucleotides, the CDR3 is TGTGCCAGCAGTCCGGGACTAGCGGGAGGGGAAGCCAAAAACATTCAGTACTTC. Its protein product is CASSPGLAGGEAKNIQYF.